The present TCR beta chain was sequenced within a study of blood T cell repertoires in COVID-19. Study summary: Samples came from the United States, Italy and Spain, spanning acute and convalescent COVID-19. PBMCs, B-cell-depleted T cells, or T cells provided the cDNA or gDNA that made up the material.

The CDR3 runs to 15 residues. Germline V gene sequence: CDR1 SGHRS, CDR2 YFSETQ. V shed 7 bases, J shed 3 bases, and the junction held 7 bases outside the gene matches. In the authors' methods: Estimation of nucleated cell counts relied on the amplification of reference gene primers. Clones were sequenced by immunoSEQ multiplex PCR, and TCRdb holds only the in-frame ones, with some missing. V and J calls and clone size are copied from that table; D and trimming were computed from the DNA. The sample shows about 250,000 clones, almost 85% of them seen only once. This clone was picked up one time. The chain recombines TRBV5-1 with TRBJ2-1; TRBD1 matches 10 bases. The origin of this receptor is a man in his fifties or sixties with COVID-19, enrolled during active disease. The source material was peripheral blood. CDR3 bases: TGCGCCAGCCTAAGCGGGACAGGGGACTACAATGAGCAGTTCTTC. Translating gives CASLSGTGDYNEQFF. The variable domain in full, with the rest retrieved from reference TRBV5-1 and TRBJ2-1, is KAGVTQTPRYLIKTRGQQVTLSCSPISGHRSVSWYQQTPGQGLQFLFEYFSETQRNKGNFPGRFSGRQFSNSRSEMNVSTLELGDSALYLCASLSGTGDYNEQFFGPGTRLTVL.